These 23 T cell receptor beta chains were all obtained from the same sample, sequenced in a study of cytomegalovirus exposure and HLA in healthy donors. Both 60 Vbeta primers and 13 Jbeta primers went into the PCR. Only in-frame clones appear in the TCRdb table, and some are missing; sequencing was by immunoSEQ multiplex PCR. The table lists more than 150,000 clones, around 76% of them singletons. Sample: PBMCs. These receptors were obtained from a woman in her 30s in good health and CMV-seropositive.

V and J are TRBV5-6 and TRBJ2-3; D is possibly TRBD1 (5 bases). CDR1 SGHDT and CDR2 YYEEEE come from the germline V gene. CDR3 length equals 15 residues. With 0 bases removed from V and 1 base from J, the gap between germline ends came to 9 bases. CDR3 region: CASSLVQGGTDTQYF. CDR3 bases: TGTGCCAGCAGCTTGGTGCAGGGCGGCACAGATACGCAGTATTTT.

This clone has just one count. The chain links TRBV5-1 to TRBJ2-7; D may be TRBD1 (6 bases). This CDR3 contains 14 residues. CDR1 SGHRS and CDR2 YFSETQ come from the germline V gene. V lost 1 base to trimming and J lost 5 bases, with 13 bases between them. This chain's CDR3 is CASSLTGPTHEQYF. The CDR3 DNA reads TGCGCCAGCAGCTTGACAGGGCCGACCCACGAGCAGTACTTC.

The gene calls are TRBV29-1 and TRBJ2-1; tentatively, D is TRBD1 (6 bases). This CDR3 contains 13 residues. The V end lost 6 bases, the J end lost 3 bases, and 12 bases lay between the germline ends. Germline CDR1 SQVTM, CDR2 ANQGSEA. CDR3 protein: CSVVTGYYNEQFF. The DNA of the CDR3 is TGCAGCGTGGTAACAGGGTACTACAATGAGCAGTTCTTC.

About this clone itself: Mismatch with germline at one junction end may stem from a read error. CDR3 protein: CSSSPRTATFLGNTIYF. In nucleotides, the CDR3 is TGTTCCAGCAGCCCTCGGACAGCCACCTTCCTCGGAAACACCATATATTTT. The rearrangement links TRBV7-9 to TRBJ1-3; tentatively, D is TRBD1 (6 bases). CDR3 size: 17 residues. In germline, CDR1 is SEHNR, CDR2 FQNEAQ (reference sequence).

This clone was seen a single time. The rearrangement links TRBV5-1 to TRBJ1-5; 8 bases agree with TRBD1. This CDR3 spans 14 amino acids. Losses at the gene ends were 4 bases for V and 2 bases for J; bases not matched to a gene: 2. Germline assignment: CDR1 SGHRS and CDR2 YFSETQ. CDR3 DNA: TGCGCCAGCAGCCTGACAGGGGGCAATCAGCCCCAGCATTTT. Its protein product is CASSLTGGNQPQHF.

The chain combines TRBV28 with TRBJ2-7; possible D gene TRBD2, 5 bases. The CDR3 extends over 13 amino acids. Trimming removed 5 bases at V and 3 bases at J, with 11 bases between. The germline V gene encodes CDR1 MDHEN and CDR2 SYDVKM. CDR3 protein: CASSPGIFYEQYF. The CDR3 region has the DNA TGTGCCAGCAGTCCCGGGATATTCTACGAGCAGTACTTC.

This clone was recorded once. The genes are TRBV4-1 and TRBJ2-2, with 7 positions matching TRBD2. The ends lost 0 bases at V and 4 bases at J; junction bases unmatched: 8. The germline V gene encodes CDR1 MGHRA and CDR2 YSYEKL. The CDR3 contains 17 residues. The CDR3 spells CASSQDRERGRTGELFF. In nucleotides, the CDR3 is TGCGCCAGCAGCCAAGACAGGGAGCGGGGCCGCACCGGGGAGCTGTTTTTT.

The chain is built from TRBV5-1 and TRBJ2-7; perhaps TRBD1 as D (5 bases). V dropped 4 bases and J dropped 4 bases, with 21 bases sitting between them. This CDR3 is 16 amino acids long. CDR1 and CDR2 from the germline V gene are SGHRS and YFSETQ. CDR3 sequence: CASSPLTDSSLYEQYF. DNA of the CDR3: TGCGCCAGCAGCCCTTTGACAGACTCCTCTCTTTACGAGCAGTACTTC.

The chain recombines TRBV27 with TRBJ1-2; 7 bases map to TRBD1. Germline lookup yields CDR1 MNHEY and CDR2 SMNVEV (reference sequence). CDR3 size: 13 residues. Trimming at V came to 5 bases and at J to 8 bases, leaving 8 bases not matched to a gene. The CDR3, as DNA: TGTGCCAGCAGTCCGTCGACAGGGAGAGGCTACACCTTC. This gives the protein CASSPSTGRGYTF.

The DNA of the CDR3 is TGTGCCAGCACCTCCCCGGGACTTCCAACCTACAATGAGCAGTTCTTC. It yields the protein CASTSPGLPTYNEQFF. J is TRBJ2-1 and V is TRBV28; D may be TRBD2 (6 bases). The CDR3 loop spans 16 amino acids. V lost 7 bases and J 2 bases, leaving 18 bases between the germline ends. In germline, CDR1 is MDHEN, CDR2 SYDVKM.

The chain recombines TRBV2 with TRBJ2-1; the match to TRBD1 covers 8 bases. Germline V CDR1 and CDR2: SNHLY, FYNNEI. The V and J ends lost 5 bases and 9 bases, in that order; junction bases with no gene match: 3. This CDR3 is built from 12 residues. For the CDR3, the DNA is TGTGCCAGCAGTTCTCAGGGGGCTGAGCAGTTCTTC. Residues: CASSSQGAEQFF. Full variable domain (rest looked up from reference TRBV2 and TRBJ2-1): EPEVTQTPSHQVTQMGQEVILRCVPISNHLYFYWYRQILGQKVEFLVSFYNNEISEKSEIFDDQFSVERPDGSNFTLKIRSTKLEDSAMYFCASSSQGAEQFFGPGTRLTVL.

The chain couples TRBV28 to TRBJ2-1, with 12 bases identical to TRBD2. This CDR3 has 16 residues. Germline V CDR1 and CDR2: MDHEN, SYDVKM. J lost 2 bases, V lost 3 bases, and 2 bases had no gene match. The CDR3 DNA sequence: TGTGCCAGCAGTTTCTCTAGCGGGGGGGCCTACAATGAGCAGTTCTTC. Translated, it gives CASSFSSGGAYNEQFF. The whole variable domain, filled in from reference TRBV28 and TRBJ2-1, reads DVKVTQSSRYLVKRTGEKVFLECVQDMDHENMFWYRQDPGLGLRLIYFSYDVKMKEKGDIPEGYSVSREKKERFSLILESASTNQTSMYLCASSFSSGGAYNEQFFGPGTRLTVL.

This chain links TRBV2 with TRBJ2-1; D is perhaps TRBD2 (6 bases). Trimming pared 5 bases from V and 8 bases from J, leaving 13 bases between. Germline CDR1 SNHLY, CDR2 FYNNEI. This CDR3 comprises 13 residues. The CDR3 here is CASSPWTIDEQFF. CDR3 DNA: TGTGCCAGCAGTCCTTGGACTATCGATGAGCAGTTCTTC.

In this sample, this clone turned up a few times. The chain carries TRBV6-6 and TRBJ2-7; 9 bases are a match to TRBD1. V was pared by 8 bases and J by 7 bases, with 12 bases of the junction left unmatched. CDR1 is MNHNY, CDR2 SVGAGI, per germline (reference sequence). The CDR3 is 14 residues long. The CDR3 loop reads CASVGGQGRWEQYF. CDR3 DNA sequence: TGTGCCAGCGTAGGTGGACAGGGGAGGTGGGAGCAGTACTTC.

The V call is TRBV6-6, the J call TRBJ1-6; tentative D call: TRBD1 (6 bases). V was pared by 5 bases and J by 9 bases, with 11 bases between. This CDR3 spans 13 amino acids. Per the germline V gene, CDR1 is MNHNY and CDR2 is SVGAGI (reference sequence). The CDR3 bases are TGTGCCAGCAGTCGGGACATTTCTTCACCCCTCCACTTT. It codes for CASSRDISSPLHF.

This clone turned up a few times. The rearrangement links TRBV11-2 to TRBJ1-4, with D tentatively TRBD1 (6 bases). The V end was cut by 2 bases, the J end by 4 bases, with 14 bases between. Per the germline V gene, CDR1 is SGHAT and CDR2 is FQNNGV. This CDR3 comprises 16 residues. The CDR3, as DNA: TGTGCCAGCAGCTTACTGAGGGGGAGAAGTAATGAAAAACTGTTTTTT. Its protein product is CASSLLRGRSNEKLFF. The variable domain in full, completed from reference TRBV11-2 and TRBJ1-4, reads EAGVAQSPRYKIIEKRQSVAFWCNPISGHATLYWYQQILGQGPKLLIQFQNNGVVDDSQLPKDRFSAERLKGVDSTLKIQPAKLEDSAVYLCASSLLRGRSNEKLFFGSGTQLSVL.

V is TRBV6-5 and J is TRBJ1-1, with D uncertain. The V gene's germline CDR1 is MNHEY and CDR2 SVGAGI. The CDR3 totals 13 residues. V gave up 6 bases and J gave up 11 bases, with 19 bases separating them. The CDR3 region has the DNA TGTGCCAGCAGCCAACCGGTAGCGGCTGGGGCTTTCTTT. Translating gives CASSQPVAAGAFF.

V is TRBV11-2 and J is TRBJ1-6, with D possibly matching TRBD1 (5 bases). V shed 6 bases and J shed 10 bases, with 16 bases lying between them. This CDR3 has 14 residues. Germline V CDR1 and CDR2: SGHAT, FQNNGV. Written as DNA, the CDR3 is TGTGCCAGCAGAGCGATGGCCCGGGGGTCACCCCTCCACTTT. Amino acid sequence: CASRAMARGSPLHF.

The chain combines TRBV28 with TRBJ1-2; 12 bases align to TRBD1. This CDR3 region has 16 residues. Germline values: CDR1 MDHEN, CDR2 SYDVKM. Germline trimming cut 6 bases from V and 6 bases from J; bases unmatched to any gene: 11. The DNA for the CDR3 is TGTGCCAGCAGCCCTGGGGGACAGGGGGCTATGGATGGCTACACCTTC. Its protein product is CASSPGGQGAMDGYTF.

CDR3 DNA: TGCGCCAGCAGACGGGGGGACTCTACGGAGCAGTACTTC. Amino acids: CASRRGDSTEQYF. The chain is built from TRBV4-1 and TRBJ2-7, with 7 bases that match TRBD2. V dropped 6 bases and J dropped 7; count of bases not matched to a gene: 9. CDR3 length equals 13 residues. The germline V gene has CDR1 MGHRA and CDR2 YSYEKL.

The CDR3 DNA reads TGTGCCATCAAAGGGTCGACAGGAGGAAACACCATATATTTT. Amino acids: CAIKGSTGGNTIYF. The gene calls are TRBV10-3 and TRBJ1-3; D may be TRBD1 (6 bases). V lost 7 bases and J lost 4, with 14 bases in between. The CDR3 contains 14 residues. The germline V gene has CDR1 ENHRY and CDR2 SYGVKD.

This clone was seen a few times. The V gene is TRBV4-3, the J gene TRBJ1-2, with D hard to call. CDR1 is LGHNA and CDR2 is YSLEER in the germline V gene. With 5 bases removed from V and 5 bases from J, the gap between germline ends came to 9 bases. The CDR3 runs 12 residues. CDR3 residues: CASSESGYGYTF. CDR3 DNA sequence: TGCGCCAGCAGCGAAAGCGGTTATGGCTACACCTTC.

The genes are TRBV5-1 and TRBJ2-1; TRBD1 is a possible D gene (5 bases). Trimming shortened V by 3 bases and J by 0 bases, and 10 bases separated the two germline ends. The germline CDR1 and CDR2 sequences are SGHRS and YFSETQ. The CDR3 has 15 amino acids. The CDR3: CASSYQGFSYNEQFF. In DNA, the CDR3 is TGCGCCAGCAGCTACCAGGGTTTCTCCTACAATGAGCAGTTCTTC.